What follows are 10 T cell receptor beta chains derived from one specimen sequenced in a study of chemoradiotherapy in HPV16-positive cancers. The table came from immunoSEQ multiplex PCR; TCRdb's copy has only in-frame clones and leaves some out. This table has some 7,400 clones, roughly four fifths appearing once. The specimen comprised tumor tissue, sampled from a patient who underwent chemoradiotherapy. The origin of the receptors is a human donor with HPV-associated anogenital cancer.

This clone showed up just once. V usage is TRBV11-2 and J usage is TRBJ1-1; D is unresolved. CDR1 is SGHAT and CDR2 is FQNNGV in the germline V gene. Trimming pared 4 bases from V and 5 bases from J, leaving 17 bases between. There are 15 residues in the CDR3. The CDR3 protein is CASSSPRGLGTEAFF. The CDR3, as DNA: TGTGCCAGCAGCTCCCCTCGGGGTCTGGGGACTGAAGCTTTCTTT.

The chain's CDR3 is CAISQGLTEAFF. In DNA, the CDR3 is TGCGCCATTTCCCAGGGGTTGACTGAAGCTTTCTTT. The gene calls are TRBV10-2 and TRBJ1-1; possibly TRBD1 for D (6 bases). Trimming took 10 bases from V and 5 from J, leaving 14 bases between them. Germline CDR1 WSHSY, CDR2 SAAADI. This CDR3 contains 12 residues.

The rearrangement links TRBV29-1 to TRBJ2-1; 7 nucleotides align to TRBD2. Trimming took 4 bases from V and 0 from J; bases not matched to a gene: 6. The CDR3 length is 15 residues. Germline V gene lookup returns CDR1 SQVTM and CDR2 ANQGSEA. The CDR3 DNA reads as TGCAGCGTTGGCGGGGGTACCAGCTCCTACAATGAGCAGTTCTTC. Translation: CSVGGGTSSYNEQFF.

The gene calls are TRBV7-8 and TRBJ2-2; 10 bases align to TRBD2. Trimming took 0 bases from V and 4 from J; bases not matched to a gene: 2. In germline, CDR1 is SGHVS, CDR2 FQNEAQ. The CDR3 totals 16 residues. Written as DNA, the CDR3 is TGTGCCAGCAGCTTAGCAGGGACTAGCGTCACCGGGGAGCTGTTTTTT. Its protein product is CASSLAGTSVTGELFF.

J is TRBJ2-7 and V is TRBV7-9; 10 positions match TRBD1. CDR3 length: 16 residues. Trimming took 5 bases from V and 3 from J; bases not matched to a gene: 10. Germline V gene sequence: CDR1 SEHNR, CDR2 FQNEAQ (reference sequence). CDR3 in DNA: TGTGCCAGCAGCATTTGGGCCGGACAGGGGGTCTACGAGCAGTACTTC. Its protein is CASSIWAGQGVYEQYF.

The genes are TRBV7-9 and TRBJ2-2; TRBD2 is a possible D gene (5 bases). Per the germline V gene, CDR1 is SEHNR and CDR2 is FQNEAQ (reference sequence). With 2 bases removed from V and 5 bases from J, the gap between germline ends came to 15 bases. This CDR3 spans 16 amino acids. CDR3 residues: CASSLTGNLGTGELFF. CDR3 DNA sequence: TGTGCCAGCAGCTTAACGGGGAACCTGGGGACCGGGGAGCTGTTTTTT.

This clone appeared a few times. This chain connects TRBV7-8 to TRBJ2-7; 8 bases are shared with TRBD1. Germline V gene sequence: CDR1 SGHVS, CDR2 FQNEAQ. The CDR3 consists of 12 residues. With V trimmed by 4 bases and J by 6 bases, 2 bases remained unmatched. The CDR3 nucleotides read TGTGCCAGCAGCTCCAGGGGGCTCGAGCAGTACTTC. Its protein is CASSSRGLEQYF. Variable domain in full (rest from reference TRBV7-8 and TRBJ2-7): GAGVSQSPRYKVAKRGQDVALRCDPISGHVSLFWYQQALGQGPEFLTYFQNEAQLDKSGLPSDRFFAERPEGSVSTLKIQRTQQEDSAVYLCASSSRGLEQYFGPGTRLTVT.

The V and J genes are TRBV7-6 and TRBJ2-1, with TRBD2 matching over 11 bases. CDR3 length: 15 residues. CDR1 is SGHVS and CDR2 is FNYEAQ in the germline V gene. The ends lost 5 bases at V and 8 bases at J; junction bases unmatched: 8. The CDR3 protein is CASSTTSGGGDEQFF. CDR3 nucleotide sequence: TGTGCCAGCAGCACCACTAGCGGGGGTGGGGATGAGCAGTTCTTC.

The chain carries TRBV28 and TRBJ2-7, with D possibly TRBD2 on 6 matching bases. Trimming pared 5 bases from V and 0 bases from J, leaving 14 bases between. This CDR3 has 15 residues. CDR1 and CDR2 from the germline V gene are MDHEN and SYDVKM. As DNA, the CDR3 is TGTGCCAGCAGTCCACCGGGACTCACCTCCTACGAGCAGTACTTC. Amino acids: CASSPPGLTSYEQYF. Looking up the rest from reference TRBV28 and TRBJ2-7 gives the full variable domain: DVKVTQSSRYLVKRTGEKVFLECVQDMDHENMFWYRQDPGLGLRLIYFSYDVKMKEKGDIPEGYSVSREKKERFSLILESASTNQTSMYLCASSPPGLTSYEQYFGPGTRLTVT.

This chain joins TRBV19 and TRBJ2-7, with 8 bases lining up with TRBD2. The CDR3 loop spans 15 amino acids. Germline CDR1 LNHDA, CDR2 SQIVND (reference sequence). V shed 3 bases and J 2 bases; nucleotides not matched to a gene: 6. CDR3 bases: TGTGCCAGTAGTATTGTACACGGGGGGGCCTACGAGCAGTACTTC. This sequence encodes CASSIVHGGAYEQYF.